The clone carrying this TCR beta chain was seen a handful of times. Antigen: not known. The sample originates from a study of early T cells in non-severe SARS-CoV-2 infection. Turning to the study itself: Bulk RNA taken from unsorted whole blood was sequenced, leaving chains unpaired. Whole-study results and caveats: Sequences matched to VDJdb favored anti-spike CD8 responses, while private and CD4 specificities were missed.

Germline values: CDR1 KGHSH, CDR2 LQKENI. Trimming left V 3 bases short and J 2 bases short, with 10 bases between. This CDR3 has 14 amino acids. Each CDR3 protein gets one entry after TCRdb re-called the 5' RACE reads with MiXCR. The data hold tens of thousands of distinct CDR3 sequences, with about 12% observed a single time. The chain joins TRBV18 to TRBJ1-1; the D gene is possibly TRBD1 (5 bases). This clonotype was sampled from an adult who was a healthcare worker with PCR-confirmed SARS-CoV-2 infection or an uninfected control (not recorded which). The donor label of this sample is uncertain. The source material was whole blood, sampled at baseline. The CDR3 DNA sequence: TGTGCCAGCTCACCGTCCAGGGCCAACACTGAAGCTTTCTTT. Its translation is CASSPSRANTEAFF.